Included here is one TCR beta chain sequence, with context. What it binds is not known. Looked up from germline, CDR1 is SNHLY and CDR2 is FYNNEI. The CDR3 totals 12 residues. V trimming: 3 bases; J trimming: 10 bases; junction bases outside the gene matches: 2. Sequencing was performed with immunoSEQ multiplex PCR; in TCRdb, only in-frame clones are kept and a portion is missing. Altogether 260,000 or so clones are present, about 83% being singletons, with the ten largest covering less than 3%. The sample belongs to a study of cytomegalovirus exposure and HLA in healthy donors. About the research overall: The same platform used for the 666 first-cohort repertoires was also used for the 95 to 150 validation repertoires, as a later analysis reported.

Study-wide findings and caveats: Published work reported that the classifier diagnosed cytomegalovirus status with high specificity and sensitivity. Researchers catalogued 150 or so TCR beta chains as cytomegalovirus-associated.

The source material was PBMCs. This sequence originates from a man aged 18 to 30 in good health and CMV-seronegative. The chain links TRBV2 to TRBJ1-1, with TRBD1 matching 10 bases. The CDR3 sequence: CASSDRDRGAFF. CDR3 DNA sequence: TGTGCCAGCAGTGACCGGGACAGGGGAGCTTTCTTT.